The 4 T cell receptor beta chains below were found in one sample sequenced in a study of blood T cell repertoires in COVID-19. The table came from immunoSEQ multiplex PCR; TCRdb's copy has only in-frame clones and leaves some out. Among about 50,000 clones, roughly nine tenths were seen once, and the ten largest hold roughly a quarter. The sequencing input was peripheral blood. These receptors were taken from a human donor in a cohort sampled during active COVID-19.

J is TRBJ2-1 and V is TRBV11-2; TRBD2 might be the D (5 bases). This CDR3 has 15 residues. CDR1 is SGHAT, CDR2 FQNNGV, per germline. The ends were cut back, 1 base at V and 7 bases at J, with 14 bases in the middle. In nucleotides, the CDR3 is TGTGCCAGCAGCTTAGCGCGGGCTCCGAGGAATGAGCAGTTCTTC. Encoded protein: CASSLARAPRNEQFF.

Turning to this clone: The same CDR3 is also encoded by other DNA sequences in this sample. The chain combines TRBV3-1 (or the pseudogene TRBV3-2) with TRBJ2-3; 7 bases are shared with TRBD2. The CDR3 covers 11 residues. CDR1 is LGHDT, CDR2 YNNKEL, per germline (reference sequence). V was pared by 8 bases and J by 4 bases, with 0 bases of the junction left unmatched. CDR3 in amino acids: CASRGADTQYF. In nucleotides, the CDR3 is TGTGCCAGCCGGGGGGCAGATACGCAGTATTTT.

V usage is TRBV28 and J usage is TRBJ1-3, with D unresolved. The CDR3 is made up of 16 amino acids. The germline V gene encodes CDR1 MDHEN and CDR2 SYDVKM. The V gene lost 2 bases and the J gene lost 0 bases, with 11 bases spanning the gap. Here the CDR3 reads CASSLPARGSGNTIYF. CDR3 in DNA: TGTGCCAGCAGTTTACCCGCCAGAGGCTCTGGAAACACCATATATTTT.

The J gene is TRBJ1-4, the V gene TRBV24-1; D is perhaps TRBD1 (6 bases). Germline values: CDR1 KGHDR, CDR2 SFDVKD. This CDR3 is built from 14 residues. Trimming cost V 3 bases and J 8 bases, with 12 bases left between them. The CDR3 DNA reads TGTGCCACCAGTGATCAACAGGGAGGGGAAAAACTGTTTTTT. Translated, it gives CATSDQQGGEKLFF.